This TCR beta chain derives from a study of blood T cells in healthy people across ages. About the study: Through template switching, about one barcoded beta molecule was captured per two T cells, as measured in model experiments.

The germline CDR1 and CDR2 sequences are LGHNA and YSLEER. Trimming at V came to 4 bases and at J to 9 bases, leaving 13 bases not matched to a gene. CDR3 length: 15 amino acids. Researchers isolated at least 6 million PBMCs per sample. The total RNA that was extracted per sample amounted to at least 6 micrograms. Then a second PCR, running about 7 to 11 cycles, was carried out with a sample-barcoded 5' primer and a J-beta primer mix. TCRdb called the 5' RACE reads again in MiXCR, with one record for every CDR3 protein. Here the sample spans approximately 2,000,000 distinct CDR3 sequences, about two fifths being singletons.

The sequencing sample was made of blood. V and J are TRBV4-3 and TRBJ2-5; 8 bases fit TRBD1. The source is a human donor in good health. The CDR3 sequence is CASSRHGTGGAAQYF. The CDR3 coding sequence is TGCGCCAGCAGCCGACATGGGACAGGTGGCGCGGCCCAGTACTTC.